This T cell receptor beta chain came from a study of T cells after yellow fever vaccination. The TCR cDNA carried a universal primer site and UMIs from 5'RACE template switching. A single record per CDR3 protein comes from TCRdb applying MiXCR to the 5' RACE reads. Found here are 280,000 or so distinct CDR3 sequences, roughly 8.7% of them singletons; the top ten hold about 3.5%. With regard to this clonotype: Its target is not known.

Whole-study findings and limits: Sorted repertoires could include abundant contaminating clonotypes from bulk cells. Of the clonotypes, a small share occurred in both CD4 and CD8 compartments. Post-booster repertoires contained most primary-vaccination clones again (roughly 96% CD4, 85% to 90% CD8).

V gave up 1 base and J gave up 5 bases, with 8 bases separating them. The CDR3 loop spans 13 amino acids. Looked up from germline, CDR1 is SGHAT and CDR2 is FQNNGV. Here the sequenced sample was CD4+ T cells sorted from PBMCs, taken 5 days after the yellow fever booster vaccination. This TCR came from a man younger than 35 who received the YFV17D yellow fever vaccine. J is TRBJ2-5 and V is TRBV11-2; the D gene is possibly TRBD1 (5 bases). The CDR3 loop is CASSLAPGETQYF. The CDR3 DNA reads TGTGCCAGCAGCTTAGCCCCAGGGGAGACCCAGTACTTC.